This TCR beta chain was found in a study of T cell repertoires in cytomegalovirus infection. Study information: Alongside well-studied HLA-B-restricted CMV epitopes, recently identified HLA-C-restricted CMV epitopes were also used. CMV infection plus the matching HLA type was flagged by public TCR beta signatures. Overall study findings and caveats: The cumulative frequency of public TCR beta families distinguished individuals who carried CMV together with the relevant HLA.

A word on this clonotype: What it binds is not known.

A single record per CDR3 protein comes from TCRdb applying MiXCR to the reads. This table holds a few hundred thousand distinct CDR3 sequences, around two fifths found once. V shed 3 bases and J 6 bases; nucleotides not matched to a gene: 7. The CDR3 extends over 15 amino acids. Per germline, CDR1 SEHNR and CDR2 FQNEAQ (reference sequence). The receptor comes from a human donor in good health (CMV status not recorded). Some clones in this sample may be carry-over from other donors' samples. The starting material was cultured PBMCs, obtained from culture after CMV antigen stimulation. The rearrangement uses TRBV7-9 and TRBJ1-5, with 8 bases fitting TRBD1. The CDR3 bases are TGTGCCAGCAGCTTGGACAGGGAGCCAGGTCAGCCCCAGCATTTT. Its translation is CASSLDREPGQPQHF.